This T cell receptor beta chain was sequenced for a study of Graves' ophthalmopathy and Graves' hyperthyroidism. This clonotype has ten or more counts. Its antigen is unidentified. Ophthalmopathy donors showed moderate-to-severe activity, CAS ≥3, NOSPECS ≥4 and a duration under 3 months. Patients were left out if they had other autoimmune diseases, uncontrolled infections, pregnancy or lactation. Amplification of TCR beta CDR3 regions used RNA transcripts. RT-PCR was first run with HTBI primers, then multiplex PCR in a second round. TCRdb analysed the multiplex PCR reads with MiXCR anew, one entry per CDR3 protein. This sample has 200,000 to 250,000 distinct CDR3 sequences; roughly 21% occur once, and the top ten carry around 45%. V was pared by 2 bases and J by 7 bases, with 11 bases of the junction left unmatched. The germline V gene has CDR1 MGHRA and CDR2 YSYEKL. The CDR3 has 16 residues. Study-wide points: Ophthalmopathy could be told apart from stable hyperthyroidism by a 13-signature model (87.88% sensitivity, around 79% specificity).

Specimen: peripheral blood. The rearrangement uses TRBV4-1 and TRBJ2-5, with 9 bases lining up with TRBD2. This TCR was recovered from a woman aged 45-59 years with Graves' ophthalmopathy. The CDR3 sequence is CASSQPKGLASTTQYF. CDR3 bases: TGCGCCAGCAGCCAACCGAAGGGACTAGCCAGTACGACCCAGTACTTC.